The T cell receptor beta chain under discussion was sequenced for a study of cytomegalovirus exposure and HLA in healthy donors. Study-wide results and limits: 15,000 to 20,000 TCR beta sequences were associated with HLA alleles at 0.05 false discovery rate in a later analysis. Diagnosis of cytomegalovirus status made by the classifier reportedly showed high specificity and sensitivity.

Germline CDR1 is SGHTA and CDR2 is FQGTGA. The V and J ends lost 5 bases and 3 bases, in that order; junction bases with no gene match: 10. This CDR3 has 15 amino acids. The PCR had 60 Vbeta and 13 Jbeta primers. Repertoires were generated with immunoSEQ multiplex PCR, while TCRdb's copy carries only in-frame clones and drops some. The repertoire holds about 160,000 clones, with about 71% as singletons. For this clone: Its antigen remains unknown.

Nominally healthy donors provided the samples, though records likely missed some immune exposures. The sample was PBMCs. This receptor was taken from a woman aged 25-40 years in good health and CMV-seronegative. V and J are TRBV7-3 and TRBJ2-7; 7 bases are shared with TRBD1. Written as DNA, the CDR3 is TGTGCCAGCAGCCAAGGGGGCAAAGGGGGCTACGAGCAGTACTTC. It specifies CASSQGGKGGYEQYF.